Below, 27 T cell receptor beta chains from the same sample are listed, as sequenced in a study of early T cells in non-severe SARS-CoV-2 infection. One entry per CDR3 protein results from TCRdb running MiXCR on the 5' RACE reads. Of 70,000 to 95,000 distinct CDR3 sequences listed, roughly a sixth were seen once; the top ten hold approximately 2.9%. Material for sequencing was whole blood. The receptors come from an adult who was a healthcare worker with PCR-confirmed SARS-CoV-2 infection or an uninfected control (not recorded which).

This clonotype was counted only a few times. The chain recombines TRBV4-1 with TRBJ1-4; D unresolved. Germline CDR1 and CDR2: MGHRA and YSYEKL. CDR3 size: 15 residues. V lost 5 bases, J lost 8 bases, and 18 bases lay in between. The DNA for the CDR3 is TGCGCCAGCAGCAACAGCGGGTCTAGAGGGGAAAAACTGTTTTTT. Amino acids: CASSNSGSRGEKLFF.

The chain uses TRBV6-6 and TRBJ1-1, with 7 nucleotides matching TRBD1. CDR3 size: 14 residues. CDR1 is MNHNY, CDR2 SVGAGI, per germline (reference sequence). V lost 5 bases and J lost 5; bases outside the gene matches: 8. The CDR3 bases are TGTGCCAGCAGTCCTTTCCGGACAGGAACTGAAGCTTTCTTT. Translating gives CASSPFRTGTEAFF.

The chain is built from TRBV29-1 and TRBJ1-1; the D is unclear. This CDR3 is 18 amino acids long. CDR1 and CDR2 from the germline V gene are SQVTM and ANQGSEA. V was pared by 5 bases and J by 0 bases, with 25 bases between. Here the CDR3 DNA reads TGCAGCGTTCACCGTACGAGGACCCCAGTAGGGATGAACACTGAAGCTTTCTTT. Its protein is CSVHRTRTPVGMNTEAFF.

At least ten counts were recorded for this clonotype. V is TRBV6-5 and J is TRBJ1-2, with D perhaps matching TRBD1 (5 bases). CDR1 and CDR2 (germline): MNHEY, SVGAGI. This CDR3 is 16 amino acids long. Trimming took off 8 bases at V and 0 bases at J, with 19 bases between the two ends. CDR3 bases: TGTGCCAGCTTTCCAATGGGGGGAGTAGCTAACTATGGCTACACCTTC. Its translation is CASFPMGGVANYGYTF.

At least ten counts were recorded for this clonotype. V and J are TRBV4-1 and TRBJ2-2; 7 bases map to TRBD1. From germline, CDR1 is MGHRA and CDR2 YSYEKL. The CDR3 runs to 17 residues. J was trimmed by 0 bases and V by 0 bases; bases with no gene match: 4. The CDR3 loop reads CASSQDRQGANTGELFF. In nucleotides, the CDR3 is TGCGCCAGCAGCCAAGATAGGCAGGGGGCGAACACCGGGGAGCTGTTTTTT.

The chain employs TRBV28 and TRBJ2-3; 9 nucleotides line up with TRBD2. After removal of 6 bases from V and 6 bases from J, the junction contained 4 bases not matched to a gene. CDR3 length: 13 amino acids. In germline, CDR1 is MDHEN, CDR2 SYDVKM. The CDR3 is CASSLAGYDTQYF. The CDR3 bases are TGTGCCAGCAGCCTAGCGGGGTACGATACGCAGTATTTT. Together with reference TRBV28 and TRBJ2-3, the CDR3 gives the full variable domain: DVKVTQSSRYLVKRTGEKVFLECVQDMDHENMFWYRQDPGLGLRLIYFSYDVKMKEKGDIPEGYSVSREKKERFSLILESASTNQTSMYLCASSLAGYDTQYFGPGTRLTVL.

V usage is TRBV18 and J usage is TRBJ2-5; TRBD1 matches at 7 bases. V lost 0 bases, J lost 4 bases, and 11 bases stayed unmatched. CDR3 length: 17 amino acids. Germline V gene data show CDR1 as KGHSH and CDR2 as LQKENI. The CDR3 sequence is CASSPPTGSRVGETQYF. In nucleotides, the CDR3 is TGTGCCAGCTCACCACCGACAGGGTCGAGAGTGGGAGAGACCCAGTACTTC.

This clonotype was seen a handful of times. The CDR3 here is CASSRAYEQYF. CDR3 DNA sequence: TGTGCCAGTTCCAGGGCCTACGAGCAGTACTTC. The rearrangement joins TRBV12-3 or TRBV12-4 to TRBJ2-7; a weak D match, TRBD1 (5 bases). Deletions cut 9 bases from V and 2 bases from J, with 8 bases between. This CDR3 contains 11 residues.

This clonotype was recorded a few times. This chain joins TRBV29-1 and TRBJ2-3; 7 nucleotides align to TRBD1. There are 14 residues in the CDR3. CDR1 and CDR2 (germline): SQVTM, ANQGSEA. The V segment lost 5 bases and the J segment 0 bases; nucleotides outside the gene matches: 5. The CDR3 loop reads CSVTGAPSTDTQYF. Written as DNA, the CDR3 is TGCAGCGTTACAGGGGCGCCTAGCACAGATACGCAGTATTTT.

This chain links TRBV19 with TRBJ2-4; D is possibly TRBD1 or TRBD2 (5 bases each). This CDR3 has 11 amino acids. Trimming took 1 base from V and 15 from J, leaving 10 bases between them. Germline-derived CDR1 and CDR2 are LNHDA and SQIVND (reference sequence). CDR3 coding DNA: TGTGCCAGTAGTATAGGGGGGTCAAGGTACTTC. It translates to CASSIGGSRYF.

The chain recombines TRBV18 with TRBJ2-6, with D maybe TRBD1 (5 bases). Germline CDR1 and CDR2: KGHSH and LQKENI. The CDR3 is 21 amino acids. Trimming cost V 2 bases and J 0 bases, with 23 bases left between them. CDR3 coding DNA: TGTGCCAGCTCACCAGTCTTATCCCAGGGCCTGTCTTCCTCTGGGGCCAACGTCCTGACTTTC. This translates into CASSPVLSQGLSSSGANVLTF.

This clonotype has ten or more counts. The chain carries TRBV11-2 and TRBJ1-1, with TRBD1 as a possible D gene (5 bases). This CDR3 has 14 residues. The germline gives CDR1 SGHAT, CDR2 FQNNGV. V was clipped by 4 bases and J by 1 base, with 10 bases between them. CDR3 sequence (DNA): TGTGCCAGCAGCTGGGGGTTGACGAACACTGAAGCTTTCTTT. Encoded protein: CASSWGLTNTEAFF.

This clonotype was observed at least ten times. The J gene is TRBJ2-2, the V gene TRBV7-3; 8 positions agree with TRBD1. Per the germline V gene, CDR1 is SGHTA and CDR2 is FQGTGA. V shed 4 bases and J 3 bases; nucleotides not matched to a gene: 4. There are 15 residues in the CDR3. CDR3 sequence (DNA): TGTGCCAGCAGCTGGACAGGGTCTTACACCGGGGAGCTGTTTTTT. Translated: CASSWTGSYTGELFF.

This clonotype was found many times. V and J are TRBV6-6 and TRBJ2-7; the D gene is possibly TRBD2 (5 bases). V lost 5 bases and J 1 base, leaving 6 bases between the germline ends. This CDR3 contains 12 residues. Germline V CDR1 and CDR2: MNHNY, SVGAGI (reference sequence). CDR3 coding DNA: TGTGCCAGCAGTCCGGGGTCCTACGAGCAGTACTTC. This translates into CASSPGSYEQYF.

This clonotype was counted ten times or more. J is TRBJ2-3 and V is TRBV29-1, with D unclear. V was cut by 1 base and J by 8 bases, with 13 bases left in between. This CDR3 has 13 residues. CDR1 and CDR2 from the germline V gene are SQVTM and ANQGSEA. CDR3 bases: TGCAGCGTTGAAGGGGGTGTCGGCGCTACGCAGTATTTT. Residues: CSVEGGVGATQYF.

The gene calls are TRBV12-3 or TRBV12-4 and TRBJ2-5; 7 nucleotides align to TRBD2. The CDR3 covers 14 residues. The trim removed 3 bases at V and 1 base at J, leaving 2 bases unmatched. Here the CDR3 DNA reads TGTGCCAGCAGTTTCAGCGGGACCCAAGAGACCCAGTACTTC. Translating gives CASSFSGTQETQYF.

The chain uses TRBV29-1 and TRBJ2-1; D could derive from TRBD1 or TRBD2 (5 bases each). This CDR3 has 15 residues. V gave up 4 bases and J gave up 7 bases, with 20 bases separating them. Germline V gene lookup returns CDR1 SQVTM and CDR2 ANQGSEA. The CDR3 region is CSVGTPGPPGNEQFF. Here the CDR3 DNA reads TGCAGCGTTGGGACACCTGGGCCCCCGGGGAATGAGCAGTTCTTC.

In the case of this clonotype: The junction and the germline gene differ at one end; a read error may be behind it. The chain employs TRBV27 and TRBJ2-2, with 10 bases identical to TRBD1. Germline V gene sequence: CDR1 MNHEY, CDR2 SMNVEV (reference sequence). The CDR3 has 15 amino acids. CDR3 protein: CASSKGQGNAGELFF. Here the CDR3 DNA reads TGTGCCAGCAGTAAGGGACAGGGGAACGCCGGGGAGCTGTTTTTT.

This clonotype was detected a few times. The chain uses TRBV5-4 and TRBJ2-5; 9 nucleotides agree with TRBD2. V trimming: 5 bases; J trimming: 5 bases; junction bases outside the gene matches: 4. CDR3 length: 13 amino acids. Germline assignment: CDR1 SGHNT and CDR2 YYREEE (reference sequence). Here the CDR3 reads CASSLGLAETQYF. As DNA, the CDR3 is TGTGCCAGCAGTCTCGGACTAGCGGAGACCCAGTACTTC.

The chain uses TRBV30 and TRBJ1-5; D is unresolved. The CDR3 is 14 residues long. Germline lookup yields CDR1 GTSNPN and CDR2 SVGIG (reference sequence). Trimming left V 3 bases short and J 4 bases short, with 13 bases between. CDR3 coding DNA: TGTGCCTGGAGCGCTTTAGAGGGAAATCAGCCCCAGCATTTT. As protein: CAWSALEGNQPQHF.

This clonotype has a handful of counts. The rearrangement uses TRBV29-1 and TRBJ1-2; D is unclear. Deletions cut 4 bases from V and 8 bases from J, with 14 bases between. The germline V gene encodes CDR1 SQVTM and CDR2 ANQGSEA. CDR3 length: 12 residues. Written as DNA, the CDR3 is TGCAGCGTTGGGTCAGCTTTTGACGGCTACACCTTC. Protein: CSVGSAFDGYTF.

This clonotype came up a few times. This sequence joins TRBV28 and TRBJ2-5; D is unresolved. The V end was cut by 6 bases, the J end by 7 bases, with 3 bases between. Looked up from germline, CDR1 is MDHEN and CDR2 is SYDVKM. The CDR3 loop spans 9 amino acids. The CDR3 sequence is CASRVTQYF. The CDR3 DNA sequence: TGTGCCAGCAGGGTGACCCAGTACTTC.

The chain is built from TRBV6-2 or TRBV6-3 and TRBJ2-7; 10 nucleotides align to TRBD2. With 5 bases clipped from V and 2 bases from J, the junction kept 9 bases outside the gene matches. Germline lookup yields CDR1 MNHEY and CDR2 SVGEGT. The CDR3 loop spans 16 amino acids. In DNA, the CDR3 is TGTGCCAGCAGTCCTTTGGGACTAGCGACCACCTACGAGCAGTACTTC. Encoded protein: CASSPLGLATTYEQYF.

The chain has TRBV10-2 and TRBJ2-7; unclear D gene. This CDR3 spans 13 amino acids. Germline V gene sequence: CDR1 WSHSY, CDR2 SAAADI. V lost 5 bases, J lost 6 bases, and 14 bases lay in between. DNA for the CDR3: TGCGCCAGCAGTACGGACCGAATGCTCGAGCAGTACTTC. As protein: CASSTDRMLEQYF.

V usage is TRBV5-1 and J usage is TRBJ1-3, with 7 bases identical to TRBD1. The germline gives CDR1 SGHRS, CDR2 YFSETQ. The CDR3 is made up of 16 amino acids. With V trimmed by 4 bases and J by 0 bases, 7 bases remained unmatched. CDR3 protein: CASSLSGQNSGNTIYF. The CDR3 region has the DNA TGCGCCAGCAGCCTATCGGGACAGAACTCTGGAAACACCATATATTTT.

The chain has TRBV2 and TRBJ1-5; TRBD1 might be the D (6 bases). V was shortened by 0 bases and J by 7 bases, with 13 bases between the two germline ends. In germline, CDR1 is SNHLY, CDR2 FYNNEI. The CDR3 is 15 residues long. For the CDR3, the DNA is TGTGCCAGCAGTGAAGCTGGGGGGGCCGGGCAGCCCCAGCATTTT. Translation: CASSEAGGAGQPQHF.

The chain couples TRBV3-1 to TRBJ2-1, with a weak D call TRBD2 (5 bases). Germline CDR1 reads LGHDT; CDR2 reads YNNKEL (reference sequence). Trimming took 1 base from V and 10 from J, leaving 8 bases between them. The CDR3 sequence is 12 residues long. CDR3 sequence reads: CASSQVEREQFF. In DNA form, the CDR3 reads TGTGCCAGCAGCCAAGTGGAGCGGGAGCAGTTCTTC.